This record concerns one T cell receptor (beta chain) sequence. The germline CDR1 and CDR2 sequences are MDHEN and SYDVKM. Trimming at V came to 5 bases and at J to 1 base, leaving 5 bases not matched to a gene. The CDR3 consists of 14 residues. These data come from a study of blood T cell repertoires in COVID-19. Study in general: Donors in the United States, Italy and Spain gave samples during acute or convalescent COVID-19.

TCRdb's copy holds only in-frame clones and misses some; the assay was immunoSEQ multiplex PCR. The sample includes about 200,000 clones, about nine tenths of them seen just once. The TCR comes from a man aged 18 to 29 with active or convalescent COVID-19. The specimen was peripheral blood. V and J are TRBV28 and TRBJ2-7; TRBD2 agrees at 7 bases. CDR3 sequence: CASSLLADSYEQYF. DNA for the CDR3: TGTGCCAGCAGTCTCCTAGCGGATTCCTACGAGCAGTACTTC.